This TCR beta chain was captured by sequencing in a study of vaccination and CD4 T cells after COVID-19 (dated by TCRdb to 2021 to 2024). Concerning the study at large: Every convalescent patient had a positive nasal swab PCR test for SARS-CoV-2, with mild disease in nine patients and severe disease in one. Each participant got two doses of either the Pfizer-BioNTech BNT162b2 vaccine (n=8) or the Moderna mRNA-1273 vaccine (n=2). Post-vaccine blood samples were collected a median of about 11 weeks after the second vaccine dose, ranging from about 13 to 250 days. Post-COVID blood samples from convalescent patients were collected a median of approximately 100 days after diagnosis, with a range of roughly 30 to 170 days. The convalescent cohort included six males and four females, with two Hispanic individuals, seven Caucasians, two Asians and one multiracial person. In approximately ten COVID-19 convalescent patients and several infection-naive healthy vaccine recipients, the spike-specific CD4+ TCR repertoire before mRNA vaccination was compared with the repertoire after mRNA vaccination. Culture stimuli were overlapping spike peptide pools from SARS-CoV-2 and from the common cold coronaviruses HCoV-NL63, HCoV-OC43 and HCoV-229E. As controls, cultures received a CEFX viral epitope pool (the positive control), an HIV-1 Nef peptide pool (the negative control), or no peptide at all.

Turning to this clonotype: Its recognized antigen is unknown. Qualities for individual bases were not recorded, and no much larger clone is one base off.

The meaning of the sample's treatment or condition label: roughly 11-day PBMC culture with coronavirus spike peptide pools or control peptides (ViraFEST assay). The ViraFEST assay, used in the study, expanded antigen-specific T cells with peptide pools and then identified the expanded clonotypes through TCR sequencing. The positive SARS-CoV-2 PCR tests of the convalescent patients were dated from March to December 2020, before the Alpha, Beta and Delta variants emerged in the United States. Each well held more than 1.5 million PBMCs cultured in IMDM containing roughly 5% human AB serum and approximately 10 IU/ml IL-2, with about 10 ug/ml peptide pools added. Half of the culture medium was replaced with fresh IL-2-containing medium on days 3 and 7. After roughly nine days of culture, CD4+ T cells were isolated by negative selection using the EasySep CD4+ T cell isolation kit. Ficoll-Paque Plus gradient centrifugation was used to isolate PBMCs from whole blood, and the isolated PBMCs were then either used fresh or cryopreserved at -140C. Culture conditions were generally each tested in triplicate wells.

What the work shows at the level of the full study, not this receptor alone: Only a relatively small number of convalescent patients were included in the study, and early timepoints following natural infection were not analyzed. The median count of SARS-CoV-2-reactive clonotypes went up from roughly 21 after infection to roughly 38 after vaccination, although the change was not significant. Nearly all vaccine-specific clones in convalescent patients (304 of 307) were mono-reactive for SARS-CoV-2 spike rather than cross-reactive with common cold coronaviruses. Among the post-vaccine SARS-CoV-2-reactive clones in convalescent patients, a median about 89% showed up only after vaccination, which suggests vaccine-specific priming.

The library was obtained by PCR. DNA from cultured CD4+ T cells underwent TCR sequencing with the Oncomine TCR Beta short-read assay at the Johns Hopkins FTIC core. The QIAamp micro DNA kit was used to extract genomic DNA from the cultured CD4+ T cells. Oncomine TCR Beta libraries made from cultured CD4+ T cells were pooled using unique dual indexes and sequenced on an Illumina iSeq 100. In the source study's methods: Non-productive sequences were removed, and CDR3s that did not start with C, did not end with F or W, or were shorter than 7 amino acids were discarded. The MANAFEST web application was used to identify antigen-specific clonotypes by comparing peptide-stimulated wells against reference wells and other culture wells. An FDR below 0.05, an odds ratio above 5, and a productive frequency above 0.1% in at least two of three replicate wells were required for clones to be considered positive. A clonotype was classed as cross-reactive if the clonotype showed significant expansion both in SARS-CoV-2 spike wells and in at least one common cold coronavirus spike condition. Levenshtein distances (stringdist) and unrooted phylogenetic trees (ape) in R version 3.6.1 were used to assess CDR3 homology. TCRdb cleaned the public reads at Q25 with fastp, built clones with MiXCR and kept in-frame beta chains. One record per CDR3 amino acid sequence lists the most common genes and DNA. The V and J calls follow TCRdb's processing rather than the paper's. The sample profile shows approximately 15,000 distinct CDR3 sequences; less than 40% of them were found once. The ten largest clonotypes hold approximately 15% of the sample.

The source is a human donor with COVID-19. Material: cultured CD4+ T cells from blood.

The CDR3: CSARDRRTGQNTGELFF. The DNA reads TGCAGTGCTAGAGATCGAAGGACAGGGCAGAACACCGGGGAGCTGTTTTTT. The sequence joins TRBV20-1 to TRBJ2-2; a stretch of 8 junction bases matches TRBD1. Its CDR3 holds 17 amino acids, cysteine through phenylalanine. Only the CDR3 part of the read is kept: 51 bases, read in frame from the first base. V is cut back by 0 bases and J by 1 base, with 7 bases in the junction unmatched. As encoded in the germline V gene (reference sequence), CDR1 is DFQATT while CDR2 is SNEGSKA.